What follows is one T cell receptor (beta chain) and its context. Its antigen is unknown. The source of the sample is a study of T cells in Graves' hyperthyroidism and ophthalmopathy. Patients having uncontrolled infection, another autoimmune disease, pregnancy or lactation were not included. Amplification of TCR beta CDR3 regions used RNA as the template. The HTBI primer set drove a first-round RT-PCR of the TCR CDR3. TCRdb reprocessed the multiplex PCR reads via MiXCR and lists one record per CDR3 protein. The repertoire includes around 720,000 distinct CDR3 sequences, around 40% of them detected once, and around 29% sits in the top ten. Overall study findings and caveats: With a median lead of 6.5 months before onset, the model predicted ophthalmopathy. Researchers found most expanded thyroid clonotypes above 0.001 in blood as well.

The sample consisted of blood. This TCR derives from a woman in her forties with Graves' hyperthyroidism.

CDR3 in DNA: TGTGCCAGCAGCTTAGCCCCCGACAGGGTCGGTGACTACACCTTC. It specifies CASSLAPDRVGDYTF. This rearrangement joins TRBV7-2 to TRBJ1-2, with 7 bases identical to TRBD1. Trimming cost V 0 bases and J 10 bases; bases outside gene matches: 11. Per the germline V gene, CDR1 is SGHTA and CDR2 is FQGNSA. The CDR3 is 15 residues long. Complete variable domain (other parts from reference TRBV7-2 and TRBJ1-2): GAGVSQSPSNKVTEKGKDVELRCDPISGHTALYWYRQSLGQGLEFLIYFQGNSAPDKSGLPSDRFSAERTGGSVSTLTIQRTQQEDSAVYLCASSLAPDRVGDYTFGSGTRLTVV.